One sample yielded the 23 T cell receptor beta chains listed below, sequenced in a study of blood T cell repertoires in COVID-19. Only in-frame clones appear in the TCRdb table, and some are missing; sequencing was by immunoSEQ multiplex PCR. The sample records fewer than 200,000 clones, approximately 80% being singletons. Sequencing used PBMCs or T cells enriched from blood (not recorded which). The origin of the receptors is a woman in her forties or fifties who had recovered from COVID-19.

V usage is TRBV6-5 and J usage is TRBJ2-7; D gene uncertain. The CDR3 has 14 amino acids. V lost 4 bases and J lost 0, with 10 bases in between. Germline V CDR1 and CDR2: MNHEY, SVGAGI. The chain's CDR3 is CASSSGGFSYEQYF. CDR3 DNA: TGTGCCAGCAGTTCTGGCGGCTTCTCCTACGAGCAGTACTTC.

This chain links TRBV10-3 with TRBJ2-2; 7 nucleotides match TRBD1. The V and J ends lost 3 bases and 3 bases, in that order; junction bases with no gene match: 1. The CDR3 covers 14 residues. CDR1 ENHRY and CDR2 SYGVKD come from the germline V gene. The CDR3 DNA is TGTGCCATCAGTGACAGGGGGTACACCGGGGAGCTGTTTTTT. This gives the protein CAISDRGYTGELFF.

The J gene is TRBJ1-3, the V gene TRBV7-7, with D possibly being TRBD1 (5 bases). CDR1 is SSHAT, CDR2 FNYEAQ, per germline (reference sequence). The CDR3 length is 15 residues. V was pared by 0 bases and J by 3 bases, with 9 bases between. This chain's CDR3 is CASSLAQGSGNTIYF. DNA for the CDR3: TGTGCCAGCAGCTTAGCCCAGGGAAGTGGAAACACCATATATTTT.

The chain couples TRBV7-9 to TRBJ2-7, with a weak D call TRBD2 (6 bases). The V end lost 5 bases, the J end lost 1 base, and 12 bases lay between the germline ends. CDR1 is SEHNR, CDR2 FQNEAQ, per germline (reference sequence). CDR3 length: 14 residues. The CDR3 loop reads CASSLPRESYEQYF. The CDR3 DNA reads TGTGCCAGCAGCCTCCCCCGGGAGTCCTACGAGCAGTACTTC. Supplemented by reference TRBV7-9 and TRBJ2-7, the full variable domain reads DTGVSQNPRHKITKRGQNVTFRCDPISEHNRLYWYRQTLGQGPEFLTYFQNEAQLEKSRLLSDRFSAERPKGSFSTLEIQRTEQGDSAMYLCASSLPRESYEQYFGPGTRLTVT.

The chain uses TRBV2 and TRBJ1-6; D is uncertain. Trimming took 6 bases from V and 8 from J, leaving 11 bases between them. The CDR3 length is 13 residues. Germline V gene sequence: CDR1 SNHLY, CDR2 FYNNEI. In nucleotides, the CDR3 is TGTGCCAGCAGGCTCAGCAGCGATTCACCCCTCCACTTT. It translates to CASRLSSDSPLHF.

The chain couples TRBV19 to TRBJ1-5; weak D call: TRBD1 (6 bases). Germline V gene lookup returns CDR1 LNHDA and CDR2 SQIVND (reference sequence). The CDR3 is 17 amino acids. The germline V and J ends were trimmed by 7 bases and 4 bases, with 23 bases remaining between them. The CDR3 DNA reads TGTGCCAGTACCCAGGGGTCATACCGAGACATTAATCAGCCCCAGCATTTT. Its translation: CASTQGSYRDINQPQHF.

This clone was seen more than once but under ten times. V and J are TRBV12-3 or TRBV12-4 and TRBJ2-7; D gene ambiguous. This CDR3 spans 12 amino acids. V lost 6 bases to trimming and J lost 0 bases, with 6 bases between them. CDR3 sequence: CASSRSSYEQYF. In DNA form, the CDR3 reads TGTGCCAGCAGCCGTAGCTCCTACGAGCAGTACTTC.

The chain uses TRBV7-2 and TRBJ2-6; a weak D match, TRBD1 (5 bases). V gave up 3 bases and J gave up 3 bases, with 9 bases separating them. There are 15 residues in the CDR3. Germline lookup yields CDR1 SGHTA and CDR2 FQGNSA. CDR3 protein: CASSFRGVGANVLTF. The CDR3 DNA sequence: TGTGCCAGCAGCTTTAGGGGTGTTGGGGCCAACGTCCTGACTTTC.

This chain uses TRBV27 with TRBJ2-3, with no clear D. CDR1 is MNHEY, CDR2 SMNVEV, per germline (reference sequence). V was cut by 3 bases and J by 10 bases, with 8 bases left in between. This CDR3 is built from 11 residues. This CDR3 is CASSFQLAQYF. CDR3 coding DNA: TGTGCCAGCAGTTTTCAACTTGCGCAGTATTTT.

The V gene is TRBV28, the J gene TRBJ1-2; 7 bases align to TRBD1. V lost 6 bases and J lost 5; bases outside the gene matches: 18. From germline, CDR1 is MDHEN and CDR2 SYDVKM. This CDR3 is built from 17 residues. CDR3 DNA: TGTGCCAGCAGGTCGGTGTCAGGGGGTGGACACCGTTATGGCTACACCTTC. It is translated as CASRSVSGGGHRYGYTF.

V gene TRBV6-6 combines with J gene TRBJ2-7, with TRBD2 matching over 7 bases. This CDR3 is built from 14 residues. Germline-derived CDR1 and CDR2 are MNHNY and SVGAGI (reference sequence). V trimming: 2 bases; J trimming: 5 bases; junction bases outside the gene matches: 6. The CDR3 region is CASSYGRELHEQYF. The CDR3 DNA reads as TGTGCCAGCAGTTACGGGCGGGAGCTCCACGAGCAGTACTTC.

This clone was seen only a few times. This chain joins TRBV11-2 and TRBJ2-3, with D tentatively TRBD2 (5 bases). Trimming took 5 bases from V and 2 from J, leaving 20 bases between them. The CDR3 sequence is 17 residues long. Germline CDR1 is SGHAT and CDR2 is FQNNGV. The CDR3 region has the DNA TGTGCCAGCAGCCGGGGATTAGAGGGTGGAGCCACAGATACGCAGTATTTT. Its protein is CASSRGLEGGATDTQYF.

This clone was observed a handful of times. The chain couples TRBV11-3 to TRBJ1-1; 7 positions agree with TRBD1. The CDR3 spans 14 residues. Germline V gene lookup returns CDR1 SGHNT and CDR2 YENEEA. V was pared by 4 bases and J by 5 bases, with 7 bases of the junction left unmatched. CDR3: CASSSGGHGTEAFF. The CDR3 bases are TGTGCCAGCAGCTCAGGGGGTCATGGGACTGAAGCTTTCTTT.

This chain links TRBV27 with TRBJ2-7, with 11 nucleotides matching TRBD1. The CDR3 loop spans 15 amino acids. CDR1 is MNHEY and CDR2 is SMNVEV in the germline V gene (reference sequence). J lost 4 bases, V lost 2 bases, and 4 bases had no gene match. CDR3 residues: CASSLGQGALYEQYF. CDR3 DNA: TGTGCCAGCAGTTTAGGACAGGGGGCATTGTACGAGCAGTACTTC.

The chain uses TRBV5-1 and TRBJ1-4; maybe TRBD1 (5 bases). The CDR3 is 15 amino acids. Trimming took off 3 bases at V and 9 bases at J, with 18 bases between the two ends. Germline-derived CDR1 and CDR2 are SGHRS and YFSETQ. CDR3 sequence: CASSSGTLGHQKLFF. CDR3 bases: TGCGCCAGCAGCTCAGGGACTCTAGGCCACCAAAAACTGTTTTTT.

The chain has TRBV12-5 and TRBJ2-1; perhaps TRBD1 as D (6 bases). The CDR3 has 17 residues. Per germline, CDR1 LGHNT and CDR2 FRNRAP. Trimming pared 2 bases from V and 0 bases from J, leaving 14 bases between. The chain's CDR3 is CASGLFRDTGSYNEQFF. CDR3 in DNA: TGTGCTAGTGGTTTGTTTCGGGACACGGGCTCCTACAATGAGCAGTTCTTC.

The chain is built from TRBV4-2 and TRBJ2-5; 9 bases line up with TRBD1. The CDR3 runs to 14 residues. Trimming at V came to 11 bases and at J to 5 bases, leaving 12 bases not matched to a gene. CDR1 is LGHNA, CDR2 YNFKEQ, per germline. CDR3 nucleotide sequence: TGTGCCTCCCCTACGGACAGGGGCCGGGAGACCCAGTACTTC. Its translation: CASPTDRGRETQYF.

The rearrangement links TRBV23-1 to TRBJ2-7; TRBD1 is a possible D gene (6 bases). TRBV23-1 is filed as an ORF, its function uncertain. The CDR3 runs to 18 residues. The V end was cut by 2 bases, the J end by 3 bases, with 23 bases between. CDR3 bases: TGCGCCAGCAGTCAACTCCTCAGGGGAGCCCCCGAACTCTACGAGCAGTACTTC. Amino acids: CASSQLLRGAPELYEQYF.

This clone was observed at least ten times. The chain combines TRBV30 with TRBJ2-5; D not certain. CDR3 length: 12 residues. Between the trimmed V and J ends, which lost 0 bases and 5 bases, there was a span of 7 bases. Germline V gene data show CDR1 as GTSNPN and CDR2 as SVGIG (reference sequence). CDR3 sequence reads: CAWSVPSETQYF. CDR3 DNA sequence: TGTGCCTGGAGTGTTCCAAGCGAGACCCAGTACTTC.

This rearrangement joins TRBV10-1 to TRBJ2-1, with TRBD1 matching 9 bases. This CDR3 is built from 16 residues. The junction had 12 bases not matched to a gene; V was cut back by 5 bases and J by 7 bases. Looked up from germline, CDR1 is WNHNN and CDR2 is SYGVQD (reference sequence). CDR3: CASSHPGQGTLNEQFF. CDR3 DNA sequence: TGCGCCAGCAGTCACCCGGGACAGGGCACCCTGAATGAGCAGTTCTTC.

The V call is TRBV2, the J call TRBJ2-1; D unclear. V dropped 7 bases and J dropped 16 bases, with 20 bases sitting between them. This CDR3 comprises 12 residues. Germline loops: CDR1 SNHLY, CDR2 FYNNEI. The CDR3 DNA follows: TGTGCCAGCACACGAGACACCACAATAACTTTCTTC. Its translation is CASTRDTTITFF.

This chain uses TRBV28 with TRBJ2-3; 9 bases align to TRBD1. Germline V gene lookup returns CDR1 MDHEN and CDR2 SYDVKM. The length of the CDR3 is 15 residues. Trimming took 3 bases from V and 5 from J; bases not matched to a gene: 6. The CDR3 coding sequence is TGTGCCAGCAGTTTTCAAGGGACAGGGAAAGATACGCAGTATTTT. Protein sequence: CASSFQGTGKDTQYF. Based on the CDR3 plus reference TRBV28 and TRBJ2-3, the full variable domain is DVKVTQSSRYLVKRTGEKVFLECVQDMDHENMFWYRQDPGLGLRLIYFSYDVKMKEKGDIPEGYSVSREKKERFSLILESASTNQTSMYLCASSFQGTGKDTQYFGPGTRLTVL.

V and J are TRBV5-6 and TRBJ2-7, with unresolved D. V dropped 0 bases and J dropped 7 bases, with 17 bases sitting between them. Germline V gene data show CDR1 as SGHDT and CDR2 as YYEEEE. The CDR3 is 15 amino acids. The CDR3 loop is CASSLGVYPIGEQYF. In nucleotides, the CDR3 is TGTGCCAGCAGCTTGGGCGTCTACCCCATCGGGGAGCAGTACTTC.